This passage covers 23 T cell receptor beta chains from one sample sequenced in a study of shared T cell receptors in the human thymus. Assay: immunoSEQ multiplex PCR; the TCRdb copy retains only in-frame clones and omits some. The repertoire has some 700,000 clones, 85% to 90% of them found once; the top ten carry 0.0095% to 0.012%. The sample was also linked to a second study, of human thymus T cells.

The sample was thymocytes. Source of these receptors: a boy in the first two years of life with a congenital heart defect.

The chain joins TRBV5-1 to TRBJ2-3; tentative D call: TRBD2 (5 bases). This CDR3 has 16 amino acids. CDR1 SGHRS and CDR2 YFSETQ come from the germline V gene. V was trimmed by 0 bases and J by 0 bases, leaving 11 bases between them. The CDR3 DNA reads TGCGCCAGCAGCTTGGAGAGCGGATGTAGCACAGATACGCAGTATTTT. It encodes CASSLESGCSTDTQYF.

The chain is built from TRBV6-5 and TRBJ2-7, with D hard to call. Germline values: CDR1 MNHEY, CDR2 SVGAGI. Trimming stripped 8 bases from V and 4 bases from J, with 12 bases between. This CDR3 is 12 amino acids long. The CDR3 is CASADTPYEQYF. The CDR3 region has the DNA TGTGCCAGCGCAGACACTCCTTACGAGCAGTACTTC.

The CDR3 DNA reads as TGTGCCAGCAGAGGGGGGGAGACCGGGGAGCTGTTTTTT. Its protein is CASRGGETGELFF. The rearrangement uses TRBV5-6 and TRBJ2-2; D possibly corresponds to TRBD2 (7 bases). V was cut by 5 bases and J by 5 bases, with 10 bases left in between. Germline values: CDR1 SGHDT, CDR2 YYEEEE. CDR3 length: 13 residues. Combining the CDR3 with reference TRBV5-6 and TRBJ2-2 gives the whole variable domain DAGVTQSPTHLIKTRGQQVTLRCSPKSGHDTVSWYQQALGQGPQFIFQYYEEEERQRGNFPDRFSGHQFPNYSSELNVNALLLGDSALYLCASRGGETGELFFGEGSRLTVL.

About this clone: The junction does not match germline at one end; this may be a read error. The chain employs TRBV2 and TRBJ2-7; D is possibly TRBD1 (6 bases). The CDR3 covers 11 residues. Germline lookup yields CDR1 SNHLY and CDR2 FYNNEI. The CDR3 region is CASSHTGIENF. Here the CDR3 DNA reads TGTGCCAGCAGTCACACAGGGATCGAGAACTTC.

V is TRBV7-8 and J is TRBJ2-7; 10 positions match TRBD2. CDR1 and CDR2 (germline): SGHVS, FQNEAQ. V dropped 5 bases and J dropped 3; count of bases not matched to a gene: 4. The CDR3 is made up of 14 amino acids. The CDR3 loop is CASSPGLADYEQYF. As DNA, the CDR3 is TGTGCCAGCAGCCCCGGACTAGCGGACTACGAGCAGTACTTC. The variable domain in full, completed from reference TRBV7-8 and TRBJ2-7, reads GAGVSQSPRYKVAKRGQDVALRCDPISGHVSLFWYQQALGQGPEFLTYFQNEAQLDKSGLPSDRFFAERPEGSVSTLKIQRTQQEDSAVYLCASSPGLADYEQYFGPGTRLTVT.

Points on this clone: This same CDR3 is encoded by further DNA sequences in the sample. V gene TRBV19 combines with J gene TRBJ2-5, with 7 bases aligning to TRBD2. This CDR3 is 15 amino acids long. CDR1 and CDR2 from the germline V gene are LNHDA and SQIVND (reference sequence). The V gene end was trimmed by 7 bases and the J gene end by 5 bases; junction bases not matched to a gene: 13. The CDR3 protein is CASMQGAAGAETQYF. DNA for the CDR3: TGTGCCAGTATGCAGGGAGCGGCGGGAGCTGAGACCCAGTACTTC.

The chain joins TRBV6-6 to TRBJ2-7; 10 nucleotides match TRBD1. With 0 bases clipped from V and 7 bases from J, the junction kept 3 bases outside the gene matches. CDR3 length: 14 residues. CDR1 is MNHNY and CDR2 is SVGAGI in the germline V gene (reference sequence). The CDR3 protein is CASSYSDRGREQYF. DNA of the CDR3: TGTGCCAGCAGTTACTCAGACAGGGGGCGTGAGCAGTACTTC.

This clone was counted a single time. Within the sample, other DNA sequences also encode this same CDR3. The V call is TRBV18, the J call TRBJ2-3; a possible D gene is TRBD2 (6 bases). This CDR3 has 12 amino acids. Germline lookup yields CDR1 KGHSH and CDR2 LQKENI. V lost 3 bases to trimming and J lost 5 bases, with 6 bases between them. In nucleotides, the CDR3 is TGTGCCAGCTCACCGGGGGGAGATACGCAGTATTTT. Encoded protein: CASSPGGDTQYF.

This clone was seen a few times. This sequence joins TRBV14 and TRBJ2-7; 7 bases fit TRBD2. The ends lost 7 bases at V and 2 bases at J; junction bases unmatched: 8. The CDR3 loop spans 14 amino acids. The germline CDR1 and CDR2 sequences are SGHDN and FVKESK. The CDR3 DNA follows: TGTGCCAGCACCCCTAGAGCGGGGACCTACGAGCAGTACTTC. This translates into CASTPRAGTYEQYF.

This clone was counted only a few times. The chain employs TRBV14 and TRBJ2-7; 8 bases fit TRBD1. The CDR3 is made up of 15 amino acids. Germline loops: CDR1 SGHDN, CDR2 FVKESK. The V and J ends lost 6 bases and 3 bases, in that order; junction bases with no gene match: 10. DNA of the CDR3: TGTGCCAGCAGTGAGGGGCACAGGGGGATCTACGAGCAGTACTTC. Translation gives CASSEGHRGIYEQYF.

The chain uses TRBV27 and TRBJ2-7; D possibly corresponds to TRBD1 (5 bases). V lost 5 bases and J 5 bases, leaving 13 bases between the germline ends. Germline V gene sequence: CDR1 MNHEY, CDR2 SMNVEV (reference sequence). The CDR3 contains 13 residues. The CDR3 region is CASSHRTRDEQYF. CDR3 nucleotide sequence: TGTGCCAGCAGTCACCGGACAAGGGACGAGCAGTACTTC.

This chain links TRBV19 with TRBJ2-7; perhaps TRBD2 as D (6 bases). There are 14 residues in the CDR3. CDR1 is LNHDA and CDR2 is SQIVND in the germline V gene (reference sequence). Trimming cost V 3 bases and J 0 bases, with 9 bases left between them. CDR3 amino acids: CASSMAGFSYEQYF. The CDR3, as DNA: TGTGCCAGTAGTATGGCGGGGTTCTCCTACGAGCAGTACTTC.

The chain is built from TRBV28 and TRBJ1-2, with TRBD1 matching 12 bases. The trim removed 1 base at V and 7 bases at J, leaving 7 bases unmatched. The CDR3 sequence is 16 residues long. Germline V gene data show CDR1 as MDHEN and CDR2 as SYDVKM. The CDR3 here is CASSLLGTGGLCGYTF. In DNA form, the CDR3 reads TGTGCCAGCAGTTTATTGGGGACAGGGGGCCTATGTGGCTACACCTTC.

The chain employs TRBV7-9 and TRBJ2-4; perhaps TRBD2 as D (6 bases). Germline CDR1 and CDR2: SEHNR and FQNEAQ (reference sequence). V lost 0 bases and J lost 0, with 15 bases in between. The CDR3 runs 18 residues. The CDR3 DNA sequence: TGTGCCAGCAGCTTAGCCCCCATGGGACTTTTAGCCAAAAACATTCAGTACTTC. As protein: CASSLAPMGLLAKNIQYF.

The CDR3 loop reads CASSDVGGIGSYEQYF. The CDR3 DNA reads TGTGCCAGCAGTGACGTAGGGGGCATCGGATCCTACGAGCAGTACTTC. V usage is TRBV2 and J usage is TRBJ2-7, with 7 nucleotides matching TRBD1. Per the germline V gene, CDR1 is SNHLY and CDR2 is FYNNEI. V shed 3 bases and J 1 base; nucleotides not matched to a gene: 9. CDR3 length: 16 amino acids.

CDR3 residues: CASSQERGTEETQYF. The CDR3 DNA is TGTGCCAGCAGCCAAGAAAGGGGGACGGAAGAGACCCAGTACTTC. The chain employs TRBV14 and TRBJ2-5; possibly TRBD1 for D (6 bases). Looked up from germline, CDR1 is SGHDN and CDR2 is FVKESK. The germline V and J ends were trimmed by 0 bases and 3 bases, with 11 bases remaining between them. The CDR3 covers 15 residues.

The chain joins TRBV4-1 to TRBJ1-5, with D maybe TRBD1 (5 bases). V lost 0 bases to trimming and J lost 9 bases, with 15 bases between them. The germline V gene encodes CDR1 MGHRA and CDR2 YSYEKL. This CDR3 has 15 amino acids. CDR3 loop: CASSQDVRVGGPQHF. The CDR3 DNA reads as TGCGCCAGCAGCCAAGATGTAAGGGTCGGGGGGCCCCAGCATTTT.

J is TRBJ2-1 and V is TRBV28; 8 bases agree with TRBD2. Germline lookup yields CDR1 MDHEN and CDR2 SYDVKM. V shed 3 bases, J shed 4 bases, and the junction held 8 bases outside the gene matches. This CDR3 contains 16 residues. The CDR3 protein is CASSFLRTSRYNEQFF. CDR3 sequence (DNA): TGTGCCAGCAGTTTTCTGAGGACTAGCAGATACAATGAGCAGTTCTTC.

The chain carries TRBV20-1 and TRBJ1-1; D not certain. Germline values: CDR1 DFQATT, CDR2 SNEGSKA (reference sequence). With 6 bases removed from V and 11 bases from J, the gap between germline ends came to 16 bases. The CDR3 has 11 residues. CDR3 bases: TGCAGTGCCCAAAGGGCGGGGAGCGCTTTCTTT. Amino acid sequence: CSAQRAGSAFF.

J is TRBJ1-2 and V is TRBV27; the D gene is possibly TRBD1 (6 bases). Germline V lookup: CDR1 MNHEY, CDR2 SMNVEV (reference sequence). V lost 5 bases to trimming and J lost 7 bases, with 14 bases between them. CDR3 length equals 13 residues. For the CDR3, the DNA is TGTGCCAGCAGTGTACAGGGAGTAGGTGGCTACACCTTC. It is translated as CASSVQGVGGYTF.

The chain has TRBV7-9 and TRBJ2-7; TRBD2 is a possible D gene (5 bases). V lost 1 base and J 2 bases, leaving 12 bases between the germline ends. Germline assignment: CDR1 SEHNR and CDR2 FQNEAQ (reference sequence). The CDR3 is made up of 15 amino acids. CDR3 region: CASSLVRGKAYEQYF. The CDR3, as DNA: TGTGCCAGCAGCTTAGTCCGGGGTAAGGCCTACGAGCAGTACTTC.

CDR3 nucleotide sequence: TGTGCCTGGAGTGGCGCCATAGGGCGGGAGGAGGCGAACACCGGGGAGCTGTTTTTT. This codes for CAWSGAIGREEANTGELFF. V is TRBV30 and J is TRBJ2-2; 8 bases map to TRBD2. The germline V gene encodes CDR1 GTSNPN and CDR2 SVGIG (reference sequence). CDR3 length: 19 amino acids. V lost 1 base and J lost 0; bases outside the gene matches: 13. Supplemented by reference TRBV30 and TRBJ2-2, the full variable domain reads SQTIHQWPATLVQPVGSPLSLECTVEGTSNPNLYWYRQAAGRGLQLLFYSVGIGQISSEVPQNLSASRPQDRQFILSSKKLLLSDSGFYLCAWSGAIGREEANTGELFFGEGSRLTVL.

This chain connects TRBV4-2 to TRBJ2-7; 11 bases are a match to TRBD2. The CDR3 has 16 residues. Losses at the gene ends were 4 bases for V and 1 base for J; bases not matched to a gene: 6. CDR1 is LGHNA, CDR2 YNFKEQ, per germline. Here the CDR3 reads CASSPGGTSGSYEQYF. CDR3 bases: TGTGCCAGCAGCCCAGGCGGGACTAGCGGATCCTACGAGCAGTACTTC.